The 14 T cell receptor beta chains given below trace back to one sample, sequenced in a study of control samples from healthy donors and cancer patients. Only in-frame clones appear in the TCRdb table, and some are missing; sequencing was by immunoSEQ multiplex PCR. The data hold 60,000 to 75,000 clones, with about 92% observed a single time. The sample was PBMCs. These receptor sequences come from a man in his sixties with colorectal cancer.

This clone was seen just once. The chain employs TRBV23-1 and TRBJ1-2; 7 bases line up with TRBD1. TRBV23-1 carries the ORF label, with uncertain function. This CDR3 has 14 amino acids. V lost 2 bases to trimming and J lost 2 bases; unmatched junction nucleotides: 2. The CDR3 DNA is TGCGCCAGCAGTCAAGGGACAGAGAACTATGGCTACACCTTC. It encodes CASSQGTENYGYTF.

The rearrangement joins TRBV6-5 to TRBJ2-7; 9 bases agree with TRBD2. Unmatched junction bases numbered 14, after V lost 10 bases and J lost 7 bases. The CDR3 loop spans 14 amino acids. Germline assignment: CDR1 MNHEY and CDR2 SVGAGI. CDR3 loop: CATRLAEITGEQYF. The CDR3 DNA is TGTGCCACCAGACTAGCGGAAATTACGGGGGAGCAGTACTTC.

The chain has TRBV27 and TRBJ1-6; possible D gene TRBD1, 5 bases. Deletions cut 1 base from V and 0 bases from J, with 10 bases between. The CDR3 consists of 17 residues. Germline values: CDR1 MNHEY, CDR2 SMNVEV (reference sequence). The CDR3 coding sequence is TGTGCCAGCAGTTTATATTCAGGGCGCTCCTATAATTCACCCCTCCACTTT. This gives the protein CASSLYSGRSYNSPLHF.

V usage is TRBV5-1 and J usage is TRBJ2-5; 10 positions match TRBD2. The CDR3 has 16 residues. The V segment lost 0 bases and the J segment 1 base; nucleotides outside the gene matches: 3. Germline V CDR1 and CDR2: SGHRS, YFSETQ. The CDR3 sequence: CASSLARTSGQETQYF. CDR3 nucleotide sequence: TGCGCCAGCAGCTTGGCAAGGACTAGCGGCCAAGAGACCCAGTACTTC.

V is TRBV6-2 or TRBV6-3 and J is TRBJ1-1; D not resolved. The germline V gene has CDR1 MNHEY and CDR2 SVGEGT. This CDR3 spans 15 amino acids. Trimming removed 0 bases at V and 2 bases at J, with 10 bases between. In DNA, the CDR3 is TGTGCCAGCAGTTACTCTAGGACCGATAACACTGAAGCTTTCTTT. This encodes CASSYSRTDNTEAFF.

This chain links TRBV23-1 with TRBJ1-5; D not resolved. TRBV23-1 is an ORF, and what it does is uncertain. The CDR3 is made up of 13 amino acids. The germline V and J ends were trimmed by 2 bases and 6 bases, with 8 bases remaining between them. This CDR3 is CASSQPPGQPQHF. CDR3 nucleotide sequence: TGCGCCAGCAGTCAACCACCGGGTCAGCCCCAGCATTTT.

The chain is built from TRBV29-1 and TRBJ1-1; D unclear. The V gene's germline CDR1 is SQVTM and CDR2 ANQGSEA. V lost 7 bases, J lost 5 bases, and 17 bases lay in between. CDR3 size: 13 residues. As DNA, the CDR3 is TGCAGCGCCGTATCGGGGAGGGCAACTGAAGCTTTCTTT. Translation gives CSAVSGRATEAFF. Variable domain in full (rest from reference TRBV29-1 and TRBJ1-1): SAVISQKPSRDICQRGTSLTIQCQVDSQVTMMFWYRQQPGQSLTLIATANQGSEATYESGFVIDKFPISRPNLTFSTLTVSNMSPEDSSIYLCSAVSGRATEAFFGQGTRLTVV.

V is TRBV28 and J is TRBJ1-1; 12 nucleotides match TRBD1. Per germline, CDR1 MDHEN and CDR2 SYDVKM. The CDR3 loop spans 15 amino acids. The ends lost 0 bases at V and 6 bases at J; junction bases unmatched: 2. CDR3 coding DNA: TGTGCCAGCAGTTTATGGGGACAGGGGGCATCTGAAGCTTTCTTT. It codes for CASSLWGQGASEAFF.

CDR3 amino acids: CASSLDWTSREAFF. CDR3 DNA sequence: TGTGCCAGCAGCTTGGATTGGACTTCCCGTGAAGCTTTCTTT. V gene TRBV5-4 combines with J gene TRBJ1-1; unclear D gene. CDR1 and CDR2 from the germline V gene are SGHNT and YYREEE (reference sequence). The CDR3 runs to 14 residues. V was clipped by 0 bases and J by 7 bases, with 13 bases between them.

J is TRBJ2-7 and V is TRBV29-1, with TRBD1 matching 8 bases. Germline trimming cut 4 bases from V and 0 bases from J; bases unmatched to any gene: 5. The CDR3 extends over 14 amino acids. Per the germline V gene, CDR1 is SQVTM and CDR2 is ANQGSEA. CDR3 DNA: TGCAGCGTTGGACAGGGGACAAGCTCCTACGAGCAGTACTTC. Protein product: CSVGQGTSSYEQYF.

The gene calls are TRBV19 and TRBJ1-5, with no clear D. Germline V gene lookup returns CDR1 LNHDA and CDR2 SQIVND (reference sequence). The CDR3 runs 14 residues. V was clipped by 7 bases and J by 0 bases, with 10 bases between them. The DNA for the CDR3 is TGTGCCAGTACGGAAGGGATTAGCAATCAGCCCCAGCATTTT. Protein sequence: CASTEGISNQPQHF.

The chain employs TRBV6-4 and TRBJ1-5, with a weak D call TRBD1 (5 bases). The CDR3 runs to 12 residues. Trimming shortened V by 3 bases and J by 7 bases, and 7 bases separated the two germline ends. Per germline, CDR1 MRHNA and CDR2 SNTAGT. The CDR3: CASSEWGQPQHF. CDR3 nucleotide sequence: TGTGCCAGCAGTGAGTGGGGGCAGCCCCAGCATTTT.

The chain recombines TRBV6-5 with TRBJ1-5; D is perhaps TRBD1 (5 bases). Trimming took 2 bases from V and 2 from J, leaving 7 bases between them. Germline V lookup: CDR1 MNHEY, CDR2 SVGAGI. This CDR3 is 14 amino acids long. The CDR3 loop reads CASSYARGNQPQHF. The CDR3 DNA reads as TGTGCCAGCAGTTACGCCAGGGGCAATCAGCCCCAGCATTTT.

This clone showed up just once. This chain links TRBV5-1 with TRBJ1-2, with 8 bases lining up with TRBD1. Per germline, CDR1 SGHRS and CDR2 YFSETQ. The CDR3 spans 14 residues. Losses at the gene ends were 4 bases for V and 3 bases for J; bases not matched to a gene: 5. CDR3 residues: CASSQGQAYYGYTF. In nucleotides, the CDR3 is TGCGCCAGCAGCCAGGGACAGGCGTACTATGGCTACACCTTC. Looking up the rest from reference TRBV5-1 and TRBJ1-2 gives the full variable domain: KAGVTQTPRYLIKTRGQQVTLSCSPISGHRSVSWYQQTPGQGLQFLFEYFSETQRNKGNFPGRFSGRQFSNSRSEMNVSTLELGDSALYLCASSQGQAYYGYTFGSGTRLTVV.